This T cell receptor beta chain was found in a study of cytomegalovirus exposure and HLA in healthy donors. CDR1 SGHNT and CDR2 YYREEE come from the germline V gene (reference sequence). The CDR3 spans 15 residues. The V gene end was trimmed by 4 bases and the J gene end by 5 bases; junction bases not matched to a gene: 9. The PCR contained 60 Vbeta and 13 Jbeta primers. Using immunoSEQ multiplex PCR, the repertoire was profiled, and TCRdb retains in-frame clones only, with some absent. This table has some 90,000 clones, about 80% appearing once. The sample taken for sequencing was PBMCs. The chain couples TRBV5-4 to TRBJ2-1, with 7 bases lining up with TRBD1. The sequence came from a man aged 50 or older in good health and CMV-seropositive. The DNA of the CDR3 is TGTGCCAGCAGCCCGGAGGACAGGTTCGACAATGAGCAGTTCTTC. It codes for CASSPEDRFDNEQFF.